The TCR beta chain under discussion was sequenced for a study of T cells expressing NK-cell markers. TCRdb re-called the 5' RACE reads and gives one entry per CDR3 protein, without DNA. The sample is made up of approximately 3,000 distinct CDR3 sequences, and the top ten hold roughly 90% of it. This receptor was obtained from a man aged 18 to 70 in good health. Sequenced sample: blood T cells: a sorted CD56 or NKG2C T cell subset, CD4+ or CD8+ T cells, or bulk PBMC T cells (not recorded which).

This chain's CDR3 is CASSLGTSGDEQYF. V gene TRBV5-1 combines with J gene TRBJ2-7; TCRdb lists TRBD2, though no DNA is available to test this call. From germline, CDR1 is SGHRS and CDR2 YFSETQ. The CDR3 is made up of 14 amino acids.